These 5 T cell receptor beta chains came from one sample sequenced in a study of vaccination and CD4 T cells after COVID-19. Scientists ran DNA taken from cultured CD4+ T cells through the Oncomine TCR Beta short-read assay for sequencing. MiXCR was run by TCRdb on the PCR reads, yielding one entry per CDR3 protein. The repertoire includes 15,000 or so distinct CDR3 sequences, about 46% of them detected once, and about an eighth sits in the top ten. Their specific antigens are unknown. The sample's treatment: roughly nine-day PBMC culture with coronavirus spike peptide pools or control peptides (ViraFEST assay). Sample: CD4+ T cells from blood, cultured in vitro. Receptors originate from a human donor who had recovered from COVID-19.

This CDR3 is CSARSYQTGRVDEQFF. The DNA for the CDR3 is TGCAGTGCTAGATCATATCAGACAGGCCGTGTCGATGAGCAGTTCTTC. The V call is TRBV20-1, the J call TRBJ2-1; TRBD1 is a possible D gene (6 bases). The CDR3 loop spans 16 amino acids. CDR1 and CDR2 (germline): DFQATT, SNEGSKA (reference sequence). The V end was cut by 2 bases, the J end by 8 bases, with 22 bases between.

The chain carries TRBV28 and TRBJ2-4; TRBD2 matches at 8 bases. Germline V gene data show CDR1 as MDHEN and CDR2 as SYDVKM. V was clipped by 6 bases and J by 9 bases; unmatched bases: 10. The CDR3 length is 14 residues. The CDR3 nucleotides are TGTGCCAGCAGGAACTCGGGAGGGCCGAGCATTCAGTACTTC. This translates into CASRNSGGPSIQYF.

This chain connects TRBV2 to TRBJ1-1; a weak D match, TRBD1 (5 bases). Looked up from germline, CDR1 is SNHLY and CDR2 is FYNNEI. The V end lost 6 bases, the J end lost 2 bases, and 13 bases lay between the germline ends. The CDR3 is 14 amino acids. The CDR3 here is CASSPGPSNTEAFF. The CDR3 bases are TGTGCCAGCAGCCCGGGACCTTCAAACACTGAAGCTTTCTTT.

CDR3 residues: CSARKSGDTYEQYF. The CDR3 DNA is TGCAGTGCTAGAAAATCAGGGGATACCTACGAGCAGTACTTC. The rearrangement uses TRBV20-1 and TRBJ2-7, with a possible D match to TRBD1 (6 bases). The germline CDR1 and CDR2 sequences are DFQATT and SNEGSKA (reference sequence). This CDR3 spans 14 amino acids. The V end was cut by 2 bases, the J end by 2 bases, with 13 bases between.

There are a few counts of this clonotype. This CDR3 is CSVVFPGSTEAFF. In nucleotides, the CDR3 is TGCAGTGTCGTGTTTCCCGGCAGCACTGAAGCTTTCTTT. The gene calls are TRBV20-1 and TRBJ1-1; D is undetermined. This CDR3 is built from 13 residues. Germline lookup yields CDR1 DFQATT and CDR2 SNEGSKA (reference sequence). V was pared by 7 bases and J by 4 bases, with 16 bases between.